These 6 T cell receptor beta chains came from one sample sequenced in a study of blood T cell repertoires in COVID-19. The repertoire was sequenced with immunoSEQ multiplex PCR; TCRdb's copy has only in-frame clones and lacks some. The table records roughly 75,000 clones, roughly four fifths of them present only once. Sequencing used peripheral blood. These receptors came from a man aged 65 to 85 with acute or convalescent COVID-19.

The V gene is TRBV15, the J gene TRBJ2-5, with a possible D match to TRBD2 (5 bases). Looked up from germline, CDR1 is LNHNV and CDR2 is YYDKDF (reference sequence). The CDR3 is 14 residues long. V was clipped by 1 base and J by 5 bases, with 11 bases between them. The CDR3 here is CATSRVGSGETQYF. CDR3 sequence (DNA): TGTGCCACCAGCAGAGTTGGGAGTGGGGAGACCCAGTACTTC.

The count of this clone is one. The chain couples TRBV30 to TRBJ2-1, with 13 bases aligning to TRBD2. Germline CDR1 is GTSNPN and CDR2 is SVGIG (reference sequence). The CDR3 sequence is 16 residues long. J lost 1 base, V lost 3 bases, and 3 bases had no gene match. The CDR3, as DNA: TGTGCCTGGAGCGGACTAGCGGGAGTTTCCTACAATGAGCAGTTCTTC. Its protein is CAWSGLAGVSYNEQFF.

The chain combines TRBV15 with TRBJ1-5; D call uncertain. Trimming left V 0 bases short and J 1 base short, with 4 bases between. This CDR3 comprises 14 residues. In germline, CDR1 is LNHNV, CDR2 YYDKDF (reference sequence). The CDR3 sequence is CATSREASNQPQHF. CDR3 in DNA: TGTGCCACCAGCAGAGAGGCCAGCAATCAGCCCCAGCATTTT.

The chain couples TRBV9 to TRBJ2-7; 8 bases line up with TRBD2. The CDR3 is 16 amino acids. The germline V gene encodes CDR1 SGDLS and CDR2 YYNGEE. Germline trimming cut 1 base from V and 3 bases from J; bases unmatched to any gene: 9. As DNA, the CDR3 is TGTGCCAGCAGCGTAAGCGGGAGTGCCCTGAGCTACGAGCAGTACTTC. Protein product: CASSVSGSALSYEQYF.

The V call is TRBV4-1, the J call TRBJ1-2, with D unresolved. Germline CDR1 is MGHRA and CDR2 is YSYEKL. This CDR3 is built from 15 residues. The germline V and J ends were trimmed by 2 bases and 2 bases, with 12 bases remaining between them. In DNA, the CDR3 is TGCGCCAGCAGCCAATGGTCAGGATCAAACTATGGCTACACCTTC. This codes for CASSQWSGSNYGYTF.

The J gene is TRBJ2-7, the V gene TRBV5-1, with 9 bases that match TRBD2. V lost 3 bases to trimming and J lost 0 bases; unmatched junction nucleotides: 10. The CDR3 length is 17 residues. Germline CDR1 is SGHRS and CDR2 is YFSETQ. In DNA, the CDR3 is TGCGCCAGCAGCTACTCCTTCGCGGGGGGGGCCTCCTACGAGCAGTACTTC. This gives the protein CASSYSFAGGASYEQYF. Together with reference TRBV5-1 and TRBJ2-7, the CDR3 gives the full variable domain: KAGVTQTPRYLIKTRGQQVTLSCSPISGHRSVSWYQQTPGQGLQFLFEYFSETQRNKGNFPGRFSGRQFSNSRSEMNVSTLELGDSALYLCASSYSFAGGASYEQYFGPGTRLTVT.